These 8 T cell receptor beta chains originate from one sample sequenced in a study of blood T cell repertoires in COVID-19. The protocol was immunoSEQ multiplex PCR, while the TCRdb copy is restricted to in-frame clones and leaves out a portion. The data hold about 170,000 clones, with about 85% observed a single time. The sample was peripheral blood. The receptors derive from a man aged 60 to 69 who had recovered from COVID-19.

This chain links TRBV5-1 with TRBJ2-5; perhaps TRBD1 as D (5 bases). The CDR3 totals 14 residues. With 4 bases removed from V and 5 bases from J, the gap between germline ends came to 15 bases. Germline V CDR1 and CDR2: SGHRS, YFSETQ. The CDR3, as DNA: TGCGCCAGCAGCATGACAGTTGTAGGCGAGACCCAGTACTTC. It yields the protein CASSMTVVGETQYF.

V is TRBV14 and J is TRBJ2-2, with 8 bases matching TRBD1. Germline CDR1 and CDR2: SGHDN and FVKESK. J lost 6 bases, V lost 3 bases, and 6 bases had no gene match. The CDR3 has 15 amino acids. CDR3 residues: CASSQQQGDAGELFF. The CDR3 DNA reads TGTGCCAGCAGCCAGCAACAGGGGGACGCCGGGGAGCTGTTTTTT.

This chain uses TRBV19 with TRBJ2-7; 10 bases fit TRBD1. CDR1 and CDR2 from the germline V gene are LNHDA and SQIVND (reference sequence). The CDR3 is 15 residues long. With V trimmed by 6 bases and J by 3 bases, 8 bases remained unmatched. The CDR3 spells CASSLGTGVNYEQYF. The CDR3 DNA reads as TGTGCCAGTAGCCTAGGGACAGGGGTTAACTACGAGCAGTACTTC.

The rearrangement uses TRBV5-4 and TRBJ1-5; the D gene is possibly TRBD1 (5 bases). With 0 bases removed from V and 1 base from J, the gap between germline ends came to 11 bases. CDR3 length: 16 amino acids. CDR1 and CDR2 (germline): SGHNT, YYREEE (reference sequence). CDR3 nucleotides: TGTGCCAGCAGCTTGGAGCCAGGGTCGAGCAATCAGCCCCAGCATTTT. Amino acid sequence: CASSLEPGSSNQPQHF.

The chain joins TRBV25-1 to TRBJ1-3, with 8 bases that match TRBD1. Germline V gene data show CDR1 as MGHDK and CDR2 as SYGVNS. The CDR3 length is 14 residues. The J segment lost 4 bases and the V segment lost 3 bases, leaving 2 bases of the junction unmatched. Here the CDR3 DNA reads TGTGCCAGCAGTGACGGGACAGGCGGAAACACCATATATTTT. This translates into CASSDGTGGNTIYF.

The chain recombines TRBV7-2 with TRBJ2-1; possible D gene TRBD2, 7 bases. CDR1 is SGHTA, CDR2 FQGNSA, per germline. This CDR3 region has 15 residues. V was shortened by 2 bases and J by 9 bases, with 17 bases between the two germline ends. The DNA of the CDR3 is TGTGCCAGCAGCTTAAGAGGGGGGGATGACGGTGAGCAGTTCTTC. It encodes CASSLRGGDDGEQFF.

The chain couples TRBV18 to TRBJ2-7, with TRBD2 matching over 13 bases. Germline loops: CDR1 KGHSH, CDR2 LQKENI. The CDR3 is 17 residues long. J lost 3 bases, V lost 0 bases, and 5 bases had no gene match. The CDR3 DNA follows: TGTGCCAGCTCACCACCGGGGACTAGCGGGGTGAGCTACGAGCAGTACTTC. Its translation is CASSPPGTSGVSYEQYF.

This clone has more than one count but fewer than ten. The chain carries TRBV24-1 and TRBJ1-5; D may be TRBD1 (6 bases). Trimming pared 4 bases from V and 9 bases from J, leaving 18 bases between. Germline CDR1 is KGHDR and CDR2 is SFDVKD. The CDR3 has 15 residues. DNA for the CDR3: TGTGCCACCAGTGAGGTGGGGGCAAACAACGGGCCCCAGCATTTT. It is translated as CATSEVGANNGPQHF.